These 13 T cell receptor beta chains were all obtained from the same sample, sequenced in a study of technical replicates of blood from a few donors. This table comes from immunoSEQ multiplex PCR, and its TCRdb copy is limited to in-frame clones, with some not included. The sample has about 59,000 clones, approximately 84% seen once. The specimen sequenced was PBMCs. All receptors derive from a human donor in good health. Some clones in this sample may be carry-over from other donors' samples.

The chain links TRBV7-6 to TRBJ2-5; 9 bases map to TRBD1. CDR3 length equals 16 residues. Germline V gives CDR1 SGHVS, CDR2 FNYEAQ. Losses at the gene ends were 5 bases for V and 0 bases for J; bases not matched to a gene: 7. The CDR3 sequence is CASSLGTGSYQETQYF. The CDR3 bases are TGTGCCAGCAGCCTAGGGACAGGGTCGTACCAAGAGACCCAGTACTTC. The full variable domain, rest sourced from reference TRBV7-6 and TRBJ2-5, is GAGVSQSPRYKVTKRGQDVALRCDPISGHVSLYWYRQALGQGPEFLTYFNYEAQQDKSGLPNDRFSAERPEGSISTLTIQRTEQRDSAMYRCASSLGTGSYQETQYFGPGTRLLVL.

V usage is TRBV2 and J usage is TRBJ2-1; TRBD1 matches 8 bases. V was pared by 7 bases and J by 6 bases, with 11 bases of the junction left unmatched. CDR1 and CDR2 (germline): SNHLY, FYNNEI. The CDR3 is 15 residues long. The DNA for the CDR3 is TGTGCCAGCACCCTTGGCAGGGGGCCGGGCAATGAGCAGTTCTTC. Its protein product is CASTLGRGPGNEQFF.

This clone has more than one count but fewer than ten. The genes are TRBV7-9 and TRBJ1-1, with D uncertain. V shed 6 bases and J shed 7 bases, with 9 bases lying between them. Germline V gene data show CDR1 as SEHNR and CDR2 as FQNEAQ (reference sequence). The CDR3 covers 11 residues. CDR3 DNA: TGTGCCAGCAGTCAAAAACTTGAAGCTTTCTTT. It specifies CASSQKLEAFF.

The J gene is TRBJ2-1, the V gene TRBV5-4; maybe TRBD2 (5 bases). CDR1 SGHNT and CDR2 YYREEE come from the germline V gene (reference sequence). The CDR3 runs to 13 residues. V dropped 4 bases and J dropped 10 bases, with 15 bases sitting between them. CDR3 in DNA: TGTGCCAGCAGCCCCAGACACGAGCGGGAGCAGTTCTTC. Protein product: CASSPRHEREQFF.

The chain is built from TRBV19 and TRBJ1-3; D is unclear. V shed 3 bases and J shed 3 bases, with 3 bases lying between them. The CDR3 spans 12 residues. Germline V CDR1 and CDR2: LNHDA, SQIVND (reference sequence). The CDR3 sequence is CASSINGNTIYF. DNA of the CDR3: TGTGCCAGTAGTATTAATGGAAACACCATATATTTT. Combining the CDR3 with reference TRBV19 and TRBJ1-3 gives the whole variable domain DGGITQSPKYLFRKEGQNVTLSCEQNLNHDAMYWYRQDPGQGLRLIYYSQIVNDFQKGDIAEGYSVSREKKESFPLTVTSAQKNPTAFYLCASSINGNTIYFGEGSWLTVV.

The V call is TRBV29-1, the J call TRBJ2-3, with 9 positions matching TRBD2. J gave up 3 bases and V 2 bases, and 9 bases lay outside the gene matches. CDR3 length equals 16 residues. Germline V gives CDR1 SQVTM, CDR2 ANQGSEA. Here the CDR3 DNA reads TGCAGCGTTGAACTCGCCGGGACTAGCCCGACAGATACGCAGTATTTT. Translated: CSVELAGTSPTDTQYF.

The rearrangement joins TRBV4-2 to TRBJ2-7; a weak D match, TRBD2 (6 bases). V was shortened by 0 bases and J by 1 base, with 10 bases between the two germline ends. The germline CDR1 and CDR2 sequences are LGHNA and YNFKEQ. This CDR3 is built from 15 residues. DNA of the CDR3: TGTGCCAGCAGCCAAGATTGGACTACATCCTACGAGCAGTACTTC. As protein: CASSQDWTTSYEQYF.

Here the CDR3 DNA reads TGTGCCAGCAGCCCGCGGGAGGCATTTAGCTATGGCTACACCTTC. Protein: CASSPREAFSYGYTF. The chain has TRBV7-2 and TRBJ1-2; D not resolved. V gave up 5 bases and J gave up 4 bases, with 17 bases separating them. Germline lookup yields CDR1 SGHTA and CDR2 FQGNSA. The CDR3 is made up of 15 amino acids.

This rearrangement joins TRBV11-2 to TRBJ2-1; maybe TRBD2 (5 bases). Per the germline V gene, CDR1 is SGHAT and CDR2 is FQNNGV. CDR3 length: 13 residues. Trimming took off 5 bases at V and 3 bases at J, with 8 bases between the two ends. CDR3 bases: TGTGCCAGCAGCACGGACTTCTACAATGAGCAGTTCTTC. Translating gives CASSTDFYNEQFF.

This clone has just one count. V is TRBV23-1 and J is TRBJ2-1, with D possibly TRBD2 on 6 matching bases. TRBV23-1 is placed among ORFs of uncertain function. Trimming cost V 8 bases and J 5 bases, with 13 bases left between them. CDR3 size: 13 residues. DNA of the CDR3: TGCGCCAGCCCCAGGACTATCGACAATGAGCAGTTCTTC. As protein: CASPRTIDNEQFF.

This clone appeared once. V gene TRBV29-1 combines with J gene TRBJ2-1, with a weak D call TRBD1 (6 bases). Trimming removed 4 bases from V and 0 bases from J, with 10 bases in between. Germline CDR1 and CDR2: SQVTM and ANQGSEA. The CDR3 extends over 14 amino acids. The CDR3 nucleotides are TGCAGCGTTGTGAGGGGGACCTCCTACAATGAGCAGTTCTTC. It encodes CSVVRGTSYNEQFF.

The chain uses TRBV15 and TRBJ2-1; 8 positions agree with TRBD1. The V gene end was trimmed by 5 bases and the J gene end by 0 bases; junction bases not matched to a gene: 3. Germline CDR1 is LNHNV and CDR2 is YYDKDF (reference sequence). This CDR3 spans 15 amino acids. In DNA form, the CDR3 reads TGTGCCACCAGCCGGACAGGGCGCTCCTACAATGAGCAGTTCTTC. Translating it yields CATSRTGRSYNEQFF.

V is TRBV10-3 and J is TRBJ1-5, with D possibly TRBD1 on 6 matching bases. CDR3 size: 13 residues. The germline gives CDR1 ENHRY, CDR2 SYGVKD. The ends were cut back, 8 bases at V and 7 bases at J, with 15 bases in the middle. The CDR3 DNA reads TGTGCCATCGGTACAGGGCGTGGACAGCCCCAGCATTTT. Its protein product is CAIGTGRGQPQHF.